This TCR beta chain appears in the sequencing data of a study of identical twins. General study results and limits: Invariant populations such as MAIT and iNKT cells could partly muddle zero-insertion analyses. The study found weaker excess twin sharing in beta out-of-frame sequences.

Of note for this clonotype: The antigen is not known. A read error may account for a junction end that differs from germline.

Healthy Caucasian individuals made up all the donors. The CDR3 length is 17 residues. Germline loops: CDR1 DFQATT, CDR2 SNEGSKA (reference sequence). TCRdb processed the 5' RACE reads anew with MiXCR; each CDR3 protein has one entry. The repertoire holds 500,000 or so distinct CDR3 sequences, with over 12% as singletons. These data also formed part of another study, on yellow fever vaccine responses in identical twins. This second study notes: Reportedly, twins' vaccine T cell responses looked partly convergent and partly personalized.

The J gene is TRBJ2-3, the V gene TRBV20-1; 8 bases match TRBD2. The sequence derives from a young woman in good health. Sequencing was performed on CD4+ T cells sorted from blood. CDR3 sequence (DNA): TGCTGTGCTAGAGAGCCCCAACTAGCGGCCCGTTGGGATACGCAGTATTTT. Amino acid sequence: CCAREPQLAARWDTQYF.